These T cell receptor beta chains were read from a single sample in a study of blood T cell repertoires in COVID-19. TCRdb's table, derived via immunoSEQ multiplex PCR, lists solely in-frame clones and lacks some. The sample lists around 29,000 clones; 88% were seen once. Sample: peripheral blood. The receptors here all came from a human donor with active COVID-19. The donor label of this sample is uncertain. Each CDR3 is given with its conserved first and last residue. Fields, in order: clone size, CDR3 length, D gene, J gene, V gene, CDR3 protein, CDR3 DNA. A D gene is named only where the DNA matches it firmly. Some rows mark clone size as missing; the rest say once, few, many or name a class of expanded clone.

size: -
length: 20
D: TRBD2
J: TRBJ2-3
V: TRBV6-1
CDR3: CASSARLAGGRVPVTDTQYF
DNA: TGTGCCAGCAGTGCCCGACTAGCGGGGGGGCGGGTTCCGGTCACAGATACGCAGTATTTT

size: -
length: 14
D: TRBD1
J: TRBJ1-1
V: TRBV5-4
CDR3: CASSLALGTAEAFF
DNA: TGTGCCAGCAGCTTGGCCTTGGGGACAGCCGAAGCTTTCTTT

size: few
length: 14
D: TRBD2
J: TRBJ2-1
V: TRBV7-9
CDR3: CASSDMRGANEQFF
DNA: TGTGCCAGCAGCGACATGCGGGGGGCCAATGAGCAGTTCTTC

size: once
length: 14
D: -
J: TRBJ1-3
V: TRBV5-1
CDR3: CASSLTGSGNTIYF
DNA: TGCGCCAGCAGCTTGACAGGCTCTGGAAACACCATATATTTT

size: -
length: 14
D: -
J: TRBJ1-5
V: TRBV7-9
CDR3: CASSRWGGMEPQHF
DNA: TGTGCCAGCAGCCGGTGGGGGGGCATGGAGCCCCAGCATTTT

size: -
length: 17
D: TRBD2
J: TRBJ2-7
V: TRBV23-1
CDR3: CASSQKGLRRDYYEQYF
DNA: TGCGCCAGCAGTCAAAAGGGGTTAAGGAGGGACTACTACGAGCAGTACTTC

size: -
length: 13
D: -
J: TRBJ1-4
V: TRBV6-6
CDR3: CASSYRAGEKLFF
DNA: TGTGCCAGCAGTTACAGGGCGGGGGAAAAACTGTTTTTT

size: -
length: 16
D: TRBD2
J: TRBJ2-2
V: TRBV4-2
CDR3: CASSKTSGAYTGELFF
DNA: TGTGCCAGCAGCAAAACTAGCGGGGCTTACACCGGGGAGCTGTTTTTT

size: -
length: 15
D: TRBD1
J: TRBJ1-6
V: TRBV5-5
CDR3: CASIQSGTGNSPLHF
DNA: TGTGCCAGCATCCAATCCGGGACAGGGAACTCACCCCTCCACTTT

size: -
length: 16
D: TRBD2
J: TRBJ2-3
V: TRBV5-1
CDR3: CASSFRLAGTSDTQYF
DNA: TGCGCCAGCAGCTTTCGACTAGCGGGGACTTCAGATACGCAGTATTTT

size: -
length: 14
D: -
J: TRBJ2-7
V: TRBV27
CDR3: CASSFTGGPYEQYF
DNA: TGTGCCAGCAGTTTTACGGGTGGTCCCTACGAGCAGTACTTC

size: -
length: 13
D: -
J: TRBJ1-1
V: TRBV6-5
CDR3: CASSYDGGTEAFF
DNA: TGTGCCAGCAGTTACGACGGGGGCACTGAAGCTTTCTTT

size: -
length: 14
D: TRBD1
J: TRBJ1-1
V: TRBV16
CDR3: CASSPGTGRTEAFF
DNA: TGTGCCAGCAGCCCGGGGACAGGGAGGACTGAAGCTTTCTTT

size: -
length: 13
D: -
J: TRBJ2-2
V: TRBV6-5
CDR3: CASRSNMPGELFF
DNA: TGTGCCAGCAGATCAAACATGCCCGGGGAGCTGTTTTTT

size: -
length: 16
D: TRBD1
J: TRBJ2-5
V: TRBV19
CDR3: CASSSLSRGFGETQYF
DNA: TGTGCCAGTAGTTCCTTGAGCAGGGGGTTTGGTGAGACCCAGTACTTC

size: -
length: 15
D: TRBD2
J: TRBJ2-3
V: TRBV5-4
CDR3: CASSLDGGDSDTQYF
DNA: TGTGCCAGCAGCTTGGACGGGGGGGACTCCGATACGCAGTATTTT

size: few
length: 14
D: -
J: TRBJ1-1
V: TRBV7-2
CDR3: CASSRDQGRTEAFF
DNA: TGTGCCAGCAGCAGAGACCAGGGTCGCACTGAAGCTTTCTTT

size: -
length: 18
D: -
J: TRBJ1-2
V: TRBV7-9
CDR3: CASSLDRYSNKINYGYTF
DNA: TGTGCCAGCAGCTTAGATCGGTACAGCAACAAGATAAACTATGGCTACACCTTC

size: -
length: 13
D: -
J: TRBJ1-2
V: TRBV12-3/TRBV12-4
CDR3: CASSPGRENGYTF
DNA: TGTGCCAGCAGCCCCGGACGGGAAAATGGCTACACCTTC

size: -
length: 13
D: TRBD1
J: TRBJ1-4
V: TRBV6-6
CDR3: CASSSDRAQKLFF
DNA: TGTGCCAGCAGTTCGGACAGGGCGCAAAAACTGTTTTTT

size: -
length: 11
D: -
J: TRBJ1-3
V: TRBV7-9
CDR3: CASSPGYTIYF
DNA: TGTGCCAGCAGCCCGGGATACACCATATATTTT

size: -
length: 16
D: TRBD1
J: TRBJ1-2
V: TRBV27
CDR3: CASSLSSGGPNYGYTF
DNA: TGTGCCAGCAGTTTATCGTCAGGGGGCCCCAACTATGGCTACACCTTC

size: once
length: 14
D: TRBD1
J: TRBJ2-3
V: TRBV5-1
CDR3: CASSLARDRDTQYF
DNA: TGCGCCAGCAGCTTGGCGCGGGACAGGGATACGCAGTATTTT

size: few
length: 14
D: TRBD1
J: TRBJ1-1
V: TRBV7-9
CDR3: CASSRDPTGAEAFF
DNA: TGTGCCAGCAGCCGAGACCCGACAGGGGCTGAAGCTTTCTTT

size: few
length: 13
D: -
J: TRBJ1-2
V: TRBV7-9
CDR3: CASHGGANYGYTF
DNA: TGTGCCAGCCACGGGGGAGCTAACTATGGCTACACCTTC

size: -
length: 15
D: -
J: TRBJ2-7
V: TRBV11-1
CDR3: CASTLSGAGDYEQYF
DNA: TGTGCCAGCACCCTCTCCGGGGCAGGGGATTACGAGCAGTACTTC

size: -
length: 16
D: TRBD1
J: TRBJ2-1
V: TRBV6-2/TRBV6-3
CDR3: CASSYPLGGLFNEQFF
DNA: TGTGCCAGCAGTTACCCCTTAGGGGGCCTCTTCAATGAGCAGTTCTTC

size: -
length: 15
D: -
J: TRBJ2-2
V: TRBV5-8
CDR3: CASSLFRGNTGELFF
DNA: TGTGCCAGCAGCTTGTTCAGGGGCAACACCGGGGAGCTGTTTTTT

size: -
length: 17
D: -
J: TRBJ1-2
V: TRBV7-8
CDR3: CASSPRPRDGTGYGYTF
DNA: TGTGCCAGCAGCCCTAGGCCGCGGGACGGAACCGGTTATGGCTACACCTTC

size: -
length: 12
D: -
J: TRBJ2-1
V: TRBV5-6
CDR3: CASSLQANEQFF
DNA: TGTGCCAGCAGCTTGCAGGCGAATGAGCAGTTCTTC

size: -
length: 15
D: TRBD1
J: TRBJ2-7
V: TRBV5-5
CDR3: CASSRTGAFPYEQYF
DNA: TGTGCCAGCAGCCGGACAGGGGCATTCCCCTACGAGCAGTACTTC

size: -
length: 15
D: -
J: TRBJ1-2
V: TRBV9
CDR3: CASSVVGAQGGGYTF
DNA: TGTGCCAGCAGCGTAGTAGGGGCTCAAGGCGGTGGCTACACCTTC

size: -
length: 15
D: TRBD1
J: TRBJ2-6
V: TRBV5-1
CDR3: CASATGDAGANVLTF
DNA: TGCGCCAGCGCTACAGGGGACGCTGGGGCCAACGTCCTGACTTTC

size: few
length: 14
D: TRBD1
J: TRBJ2-7
V: TRBV5-6
CDR3: CASSLTGDPYEQYF
DNA: TGTGCCAGCAGCTTGACAGGGGATCCCTACGAGCAGTACTTC

size: -
length: 15
D: -
J: TRBJ2-1
V: TRBV10-1
CDR3: CASRTSGTSYNEQFF
DNA: TGCGCCAGCAGGACGTCCGGGACATCCTACAATGAGCAGTTCTTC

size: -
length: 14
D: -
J: TRBJ2-3
V: TRBV2
CDR3: CASTGGYGTDTQYF
DNA: TGTGCCAGCACTGGAGGCTACGGTACAGATACGCAGTATTTT

size: -
length: 13
D: -
J: TRBJ2-7
V: TRBV12-3/TRBV12-4
CDR3: CASSFGHPYEQYF
DNA: TGTGCCAGCAGTTTCGGACATCCCTACGAGCAGTACTTC

size: -
length: 15
D: -
J: TRBJ1-6
V: TRBV18
CDR3: CASSPGAGVNSPLHF
DNA: TGTGCCAGCTCACCAGGGGCTGGGGTTAATTCACCCCTCCACTTT

size: -
length: 14
D: TRBD1
J: TRBJ2-5
V: TRBV7-9
CDR3: CASSNRGVEETQYF
DNA: TGTGCCAGCAGCAACAGGGGGGTGGAAGAGACCCAGTACTTC

size: -
length: 14
D: TRBD1
J: TRBJ2-1
V: TRBV6-5
CDR3: CASSYSGTGEEQFF
DNA: TGTGCCAGCAGTTACTCCGGGACAGGGGAAGAGCAGTTCTTC

size: once
length: 14
D: -
J: TRBJ2-5
V: TRBV4-1
CDR3: CASSQRTLQETQYF
DNA: TGCGCCAGCAGCCAAAGGACACTCCAAGAGACCCAGTACTTC

size: -
length: 14
D: -
J: TRBJ2-7
V: TRBV7-9
CDR3: CASSFSQVSYEQYF
DNA: TGTGCCAGCAGCTTCAGTCAGGTCTCCTACGAGCAGTACTTC

size: -
length: 11
D: -
J: TRBJ2-5
V: TRBV7-2
CDR3: CASSFSETQYF
DNA: TGTGCCAGCAGCTTCTCTGAGACCCAGTACTTC

size: -
length: 15
D: TRBD2
J: TRBJ2-3
V: TRBV5-1
CDR3: CASGTSGGITDTQYF
DNA: TGCGCCAGCGGAACTAGCGGGGGAATCACAGATACGCAGTATTTT

size: -
length: 14
D: -
J: TRBJ1-6
V: TRBV4-2
CDR3: CASSQGQVDSPLHF
DNA: TGTGCCAGCAGCCAAGGACAGGTCGATTCACCCCTCCACTTT

size: few
length: 14
D: TRBD1
J: TRBJ2-7
V: TRBV6-6
CDR3: CASSPDRGQYEQYF
DNA: TGTGCCAGCAGCCCGGACAGGGGGCAGTACGAGCAGTACTTC

size: -
length: 18
D: TRBD2
J: TRBJ2-5
V: TRBV9
CDR3: CASSVGGSGGFTVETQYF
DNA: TGTGCCAGCAGCGTAGGGGGTAGCGGGGGCTTTACGGTAGAGACCCAGTACTTC

size: -
length: 15
D: -
J: TRBJ1-4
V: TRBV29-1
CDR3: CSVFSAGPVDEKLFF
DNA: TGCAGCGTCTTTTCTGCGGGGCCGGTGGATGAAAAACTGTTTTTT

size: -
length: 17
D: -
J: TRBJ1-5
V: TRBV21-1
CDR3: CASSPTWGDGGNQPQHF
DNA: TGTGCCAGCAGCCCAACATGGGGGGACGGGGGCAATCAGCCCCAGCATTTT

size: -
length: 12
D: TRBD2
J: TRBJ2-7
V: TRBV18
CDR3: CASSPSGGEQYF
DNA: TGTGCCAGCTCACCAAGCGGGGGCGAGCAGTACTTC

size: -
length: 17
D: TRBD2
J: TRBJ2-1
V: TRBV7-2
CDR3: CASSLVLRSGGYNEQFF
DNA: TGTGCCAGCAGCCTGGTGCTAAGGAGCGGGGGGTACAATGAGCAGTTCTTC

size: -
length: 18
D: -
J: TRBJ1-6
V: TRBV27
CDR3: CASSFSQTGPRRNSPLHF
DNA: TGTGCCAGCAGTTTTTCACAGACAGGCCCACGCCGGAATTCACCCCTCCACTTT

size: -
length: 15
D: -
J: TRBJ1-3
V: TRBV9
CDR3: CASSVGLGRGNTIYF
DNA: TGTGCCAGCAGCGTAGGACTAGGGAGAGGAAACACCATATATTTT